A single sample gave rise to the 28 T cell receptor beta chains below, sequenced in a study of type 1 regulatory T cells. MiXCR was run by TCRdb on the reads, yielding one entry per CDR3 protein. This table holds fewer than 75,000 distinct CDR3 sequences, approximately 50% found once. The antigens these receptors bind are not known. Sequencing input: cultured non-Tr1 T cells, either the whole culture or a sorted T cell fraction (not recorded which). The receptors come from a human donor in good health.

V is TRBV4-3 and J is TRBJ1-2, with TRBD1 matching 8 bases. The CDR3 spans 14 residues. CDR1 is LGHNA, CDR2 YSLEER, per germline. J was trimmed by 2 bases and V by 4 bases; bases with no gene match: 3. CDR3 protein: CASSRDRRNYGYTF. As DNA, the CDR3 is TGCGCCAGCAGCCGGGACAGGCGGAACTATGGCTACACCTTC.

This CDR3 reads CASSPSGSGVVDTQYF. The CDR3 DNA reads TGTGCCAGCAGCCCTTCCGGATCGGGGGTTGTGGATACGCAGTATTTT. The chain links TRBV12-3 or TRBV12-4 to TRBJ2-3; the D gene is possibly TRBD2 (6 bases). V lost 6 bases and J 6 bases, leaving 22 bases between the germline ends. The length of the CDR3 is 16 residues.

The chain recombines TRBV6-6 with TRBJ1-4; D gene unclear. The germline CDR1 and CDR2 sequences are MNHNY and SVGAGI (reference sequence). Trimming removed 5 bases from V and 7 bases from J, with 17 bases in between. This CDR3 region has 15 residues. The CDR3 sequence is CASSPRREAGEKLFF. The CDR3 bases are TGTGCCAGCAGTCCACGCCGGGAGGCGGGTGAAAAACTGTTTTTT.

This chain connects TRBV7-2 to TRBJ1-2; 8 bases align to TRBD1. After removal of 5 bases from V and 5 bases from J, the junction contained 10 bases not matched to a gene. The germline V gene has CDR1 SGHTA and CDR2 FQGNSA. The CDR3 totals 15 residues. CDR3 coding DNA: TGTGCCAGCAGCGAACGACAGGGGCGTGGGTATGGCTACACCTTC. Amino acid sequence: CASSERQGRGYGYTF.

V usage is TRBV5-1 and J usage is TRBJ2-2; 13 bases agree with TRBD2. Germline lookup yields CDR1 SGHRS and CDR2 YFSETQ. The CDR3 covers 17 residues. V shed 4 bases and J 4 bases; nucleotides not matched to a gene: 7. CDR3 coding DNA: TGCGCCAGCAGCGAGTTGGGACTAGCGGGGTCCACCGGGGAGCTGTTTTTT. Translating gives CASSELGLAGSTGELFF. Supplemented by reference TRBV5-1 and TRBJ2-2, the full variable domain reads KAGVTQTPRYLIKTRGQQVTLSCSPISGHRSVSWYQQTPGQGLQFLFEYFSETQRNKGNFPGRFSGRQFSNSRSEMNVSTLELGDSALYLCASSELGLAGSTGELFFGEGSRLTVL.

This clonotype appeared many times. The CDR3 DNA follows: TGTGCCAGCAGCTTAATACTTGCAACTAATGAAAAACTGTTTTTT. The encoded protein is CASSLILATNEKLFF. The chain links TRBV7-8 to TRBJ1-4; D call uncertain. The V gene's germline CDR1 is SGHVS and CDR2 FQNEAQ. This CDR3 spans 15 amino acids. Trimming took 2 bases from V and 0 from J, leaving 7 bases between them.

This chain joins TRBV6-5 and TRBJ2-4; D is possibly TRBD2 (5 bases). The V gene lost 3 bases and the J gene lost 0 bases, with 15 bases spanning the gap. Germline V lookup: CDR1 MNHEY, CDR2 SVGAGI. The CDR3 is 17 amino acids. CDR3 in amino acids: CASSYQFRGQAKNIQYF. As DNA, the CDR3 is TGTGCCAGCAGTTATCAATTCCGGGGTCAAGCCAAAAACATTCAGTACTTC.

This clonotype has only a few counts. The chain recombines TRBV7-9 with TRBJ2-7; 7 nucleotides line up with TRBD1. This CDR3 is 14 amino acids long. V shed 5 bases and J 3 bases; nucleotides not matched to a gene: 7. The V gene's germline CDR1 is SEHNR and CDR2 FQNEAQ (reference sequence). The CDR3: CASSLGTAGYEQYF. DNA of the CDR3: TGTGCCAGCAGCCTCGGGACAGCCGGCTACGAGCAGTACTTC.

By sample share, this clonotype is medium-sized. The V and J genes are TRBV19 and TRBJ1-5; 9 nucleotides agree with TRBD1. The CDR3 totals 15 residues. Per germline, CDR1 LNHDA and CDR2 SQIVND (reference sequence). The V and J ends lost 6 bases and 2 bases, in that order; junction bases with no gene match: 5. CDR3 bases: TGTGCCAGTAGGGGGGGACAGGGTGGCAATCAGCCCCAGCATTTT. Translating it yields CASRGGQGGNQPQHF.

The V call is TRBV20-1, the J call TRBJ2-5, with D perhaps assigned TRBD1 or TRBD2 (5 bases each). In germline, CDR1 is DFQATT, CDR2 SNEGSKA (reference sequence). V shed 5 bases and J shed 0 bases, with 16 bases lying between them. The CDR3 spans 15 residues. CDR3 residues: CSAQPGPPHQETQYF. The DNA for the CDR3 is TGCAGTGCTCAACCGGGACCCCCTCACCAAGAGACCCAGTACTTC.

This chain connects TRBV7-8 to TRBJ2-7; D gene uncertain. Trimming removed 5 bases from V and 12 bases from J, with 17 bases in between. From germline, CDR1 is SGHVS and CDR2 FQNEAQ. This CDR3 is 12 amino acids long. DNA of the CDR3: TGTGCCAGCAGCCCCAGGCTCATTCCCCTGTACTTC. Translating it yields CASSPRLIPLYF. Full variable domain (missing parts from reference TRBV7-8 and TRBJ2-7): GAGVSQSPRYKVAKRGQDVALRCDPISGHVSLFWYQQALGQGPEFLTYFQNEAQLDKSGLPSDRFFAERPEGSVSTLKIQRTQQEDSAVYLCASSPRLIPLYFGPGTRLTVT.

The V and J genes are TRBV20-1 and TRBJ1-1, with TRBD1 as a possible D gene (6 bases). The length of the CDR3 is 15 residues. Trimming took 0 bases from V and 6 from J, leaving 17 bases between them. CDR1 is DFQATT and CDR2 is SNEGSKA in the germline V gene (reference sequence). The CDR3: CSARDGGGLSAEAFF. In DNA form, the CDR3 reads TGCAGTGCTAGAGATGGGGGGGGGCTTAGCGCTGAAGCTTTCTTT.

The chain carries TRBV21-1 and TRBJ2-7. TRBV21-1 is a pseudogene. This CDR3 is built from 14 residues. The CDR3 loop reads CASSKVGSSYEQYF. CDR3 bases: TGTGCCAGCAGCAAAGTAGGCAGCTCCTACGAGCAGTACTTC.

V is TRBV5-1 and J is TRBJ2-3; the match to TRBD2 covers 10 bases. The CDR3 spans 15 residues. Germline CDR1 is SGHRS and CDR2 is YFSETQ. Trimming cost V 3 bases and J 5 bases; bases outside gene matches: 6. The CDR3 is CASSSERGGLDTQYF. The DNA for the CDR3 is TGCGCCAGCAGCTCGGAGCGGGGGGGCCTAGATACGCAGTATTTT.

CDR3 sequence reads: CSATGGTNSSYNEQFF. For the CDR3, the DNA is TGCAGTGCTACGGGGGGAACGAACAGCTCCTACAATGAGCAGTTCTTC. The V gene is TRBV20-1, the J gene TRBJ2-1; 7 bases fit TRBD2. Germline loops: CDR1 DFQATT, CDR2 SNEGSKA (reference sequence). The CDR3 consists of 16 residues. V shed 4 bases and J 0 bases; nucleotides not matched to a gene: 9.

This clonotype was counted a few times. V is TRBV4-1 and J is TRBJ1-1; D is ambiguous. CDR3 length: 15 residues. V was pared by 0 bases and J by 5 bases, with 13 bases between. Germline V gene sequence: CDR1 MGHRA, CDR2 YSYEKL. CDR3 DNA: TGCGCCAGCAGCCAAGATCGTTGGGGAGGGACTGAAGCTTTCTTT. The encoded protein is CASSQDRWGGTEAFF.

The gene calls are TRBV12-3 or TRBV12-4 and TRBJ2-2; no reliable D call. CDR3 length: 15 amino acids. The ends were cut back, 1 base at V and 0 bases at J, with 6 bases in the middle. CDR3 nucleotide sequence: TGTGCCAGCAGTTTAGGGCAGTCGAACACCGGGGAGCTGTTTTTT. Residues: CASSLGQSNTGELFF.

This chain uses TRBV5-1 with TRBJ1-1; a weak D match, TRBD1 (5 bases). Germline assignment: CDR1 SGHRS and CDR2 YFSETQ. CDR3 length: 14 amino acids. The V end was cut by 3 bases, the J end by 6 bases, with 15 bases between. The CDR3 DNA follows: TGCGCCAGCAGCTACGGGACTAGGGCAGCTGAAGCTTTCTTT. Amino acid sequence: CASSYGTRAAEAFF. The full variable domain, rest sourced from reference TRBV5-1 and TRBJ1-1, is KAGVTQTPRYLIKTRGQQVTLSCSPISGHRSVSWYQQTPGQGLQFLFEYFSETQRNKGNFPGRFSGRQFSNSRSEMNVSTLELGDSALYLCASSYGTRAAEAFFGQGTRLTVV.

In its sample, this clonotype ranks as medium-sized (0.01 to 0.1%). This chain links TRBV6-1 with TRBJ2-5; TRBD2 might be the D (5 bases). V gave up 10 bases and J gave up 3 bases, with 15 bases separating them. This CDR3 is 13 amino acids long. CDR1 MNHNS and CDR2 SASEGT come from the germline V gene. CDR3 region: CAISLSGKETQYF. The CDR3 nucleotides read TGTGCCATCTCCTTGTCCGGGAAAGAGACCCAGTACTTC.

The chain uses TRBV4-2 and TRBJ2-4, with 8 bases identical to TRBD1. From germline, CDR1 is LGHNA and CDR2 YNFKEQ. The CDR3 consists of 16 residues. V lost 0 bases and J lost 7; bases outside the gene matches: 8. The CDR3 DNA reads TGTGCCAGCAGCCAAGATGGGCAGGGGGCAGGGAACATTCAGTACTTC. It yields the protein CASSQDGQGAGNIQYF.

This chain joins TRBV7-9 and TRBJ2-7, with TRBD2 matching over 9 bases. J was trimmed by 1 base and V by 3 bases; bases with no gene match: 4. The CDR3 contains 15 residues. CDR1 and CDR2 (germline): SEHNR, FQNEAQ (reference sequence). CDR3 sequence (DNA): TGTGCCAGCAGCTTCGGCGGGGGGGATTCCTACGAGCAGTACTTC. Translated: CASSFGGGDSYEQYF.

V usage is TRBV7-9 and J usage is TRBJ2-3; TRBD1 might be the D (5 bases). Trimming took 6 bases from V and 2 from J, leaving 18 bases between them. CDR1 is SEHNR and CDR2 is FQNEAQ in the germline V gene (reference sequence). The CDR3 length is 16 residues. CDR3 DNA: TGTGCCAGCAGGGTAGCTGGGGCCAGCGCCACAGATACGCAGTATTTT. Its protein is CASRVAGASATDTQYF.

The chain links TRBV12-3 or TRBV12-4 to TRBJ1-1; D is uncertain. Deletions cut 5 bases from V and 0 bases from J, with 10 bases between. The CDR3 consists of 14 residues. CDR3 DNA sequence: TGTGCCAGCAGTGAGATAGTTATGAACACTGAAGCTTTCTTT. Translating gives CASSEIVMNTEAFF.

This clonotype has more than one count but fewer than ten. This chain links TRBV12-3 or TRBV12-4 with TRBJ2-1; 13 bases agree with TRBD2. Trimming took 5 bases from V and 2 from J; bases not matched to a gene: 9. CDR3 length equals 18 residues. CDR3 region: CASSIRLAGGGTYNEQFF. Written as DNA, the CDR3 is TGTGCCAGCAGTATCCGACTAGCGGGGGGCGGAACCTACAATGAGCAGTTCTTC.

This clonotype was detected only a few times. The rearrangement uses TRBV29-1 and TRBJ2-7; 10 bases agree with TRBD1. V lost 6 bases and J lost 1; bases outside the gene matches: 9. The CDR3 consists of 15 residues. Germline V gene lookup returns CDR1 SQVTM and CDR2 ANQGSEA. CDR3 DNA: TGCAGCGTCGCGTCCGGGACAGGGGTGTCCTACGAGCAGTACTTC. Translating gives CSVASGTGVSYEQYF.

This clonotype was observed at least ten times. V usage is TRBV20-1 and J usage is TRBJ2-2, with D perhaps being TRBD1 or TRBD2 (6 bases each). Germline-derived CDR1 and CDR2 are DFQATT and SNEGSKA (reference sequence). The CDR3 extends over 15 amino acids. Trimming took off 2 bases at V and 0 bases at J, with 10 bases between the two ends. CDR3 DNA sequence: TGCAGTGCTAGACACGGGGGCACGAACACCGGGGAGCTGTTTTTT. This gives the protein CSARHGGTNTGELFF.

The J gene is TRBJ2-3, the V gene TRBV5-1; no clear D. Germline loops: CDR1 SGHRS, CDR2 YFSETQ. The CDR3 covers 15 residues. Trimming removed 4 bases from V and 0 bases from J, with 12 bases in between. The CDR3, as DNA: TGCGCCAGCAGCGTCGCTGCCGTAAGCACAGATACGCAGTATTTT. It encodes CASSVAAVSTDTQYF.

CDR3 protein: CATQAGAGWEQYF. In DNA, the CDR3 is TGTGCCACCCAAGCGGGGGCAGGGTGGGAGCAGTACTTC. The chain combines TRBV6-1 with TRBJ2-7; 8 bases fit TRBD2. The CDR3 is made up of 13 amino acids. The germline CDR1 and CDR2 sequences are MNHNS and SASEGT. Unmatched junction bases numbered 12, after V lost 10 bases and J lost 7 bases.